Presented here are 7 T cell receptor beta chains from one specimen sequenced in a study of post-analysis software for immune sequencing data. Study-wide points: Patients showed TRBV5-6, TRBV5-1 and TRBV20-1 among a few TRBV segments more frequent than in controls.

No antigen has been identified for these receptors. Included in the TCR beta cDNA libraries were unique molecular identifiers. TCRdb used MiXCR to reprocess the PCR reads, holding one entry per CDR3 protein. The sample has hundreds of thousands of distinct CDR3 sequences, 25% to 30% seen once; the top ten hold more than 0.55%. Sequencing used blood. The origin of the receptors is a girl aged 5-17 years with multiple sclerosis.

The chain recombines TRBV10-3 with TRBJ2-3; TRBD2 is a possible D gene (6 bases). This CDR3 has 14 amino acids. Germline CDR1 is ENHRY and CDR2 is SYGVKD. V was cut by 7 bases and J by 0 bases, with 11 bases left in between. Written as DNA, the CDR3 is TGTGCCATCAATGGGAGGCAGAGCACAGATACGCAGTATTTT. Protein sequence: CAINGRQSTDTQYF.

The genes are TRBV6-4 and TRBJ2-3; D is possibly TRBD1 (5 bases). CDR3 length: 15 amino acids. Deletions cut 7 bases from V and 0 bases from J, with 14 bases between. Germline loops: CDR1 MRHNA, CDR2 SNTAGT. The CDR3 is CASNIPDTSTDTQYF. Written as DNA, the CDR3 is TGTGCCAGCAACATCCCGGACACGAGCACAGATACGCAGTATTTT.

This clonotype turned up a few times. The chain carries TRBV2 and TRBJ2-1, with 9 bases matching TRBD2. Germline loops: CDR1 SNHLY, CDR2 FYNNEI. The CDR3 sequence is 14 residues long. V was clipped by 8 bases and J by 1 base; unmatched bases: 3. The CDR3 spells CASHLAGSYNEQFF. DNA for the CDR3: TGTGCCAGCCATCTAGCGGGGTCCTACAATGAGCAGTTCTTC.

CDR3 DNA sequence: TGTGCCGTCCGTCGGGGGGACTCCTACGAGCAGTACTTC. It specifies CAVRRGDSYEQYF. The J gene is TRBJ2-7, the V gene TRBV12-3 or TRBV12-4, with TRBD2 identical over 7 bases. V was clipped by 11 bases and J by 0 bases; unmatched bases: 7. CDR3 length: 13 residues.

V gene TRBV15 combines with J gene TRBJ2-3; 13 bases align to TRBD2. V trimming: 5 bases; J trimming: 0 bases; junction bases outside the gene matches: 8. The CDR3 contains 18 residues. Looked up from germline, CDR1 is LNHNV and CDR2 is YYDKDF (reference sequence). In nucleotides, the CDR3 is TGTGCCACCAGCGGGTACCTACTAGCGGGAGGGAGCACAGATACGCAGTATTTT. Encoded protein: CATSGYLLAGGSTDTQYF. The whole variable domain, remainder taken from reference TRBV15 and TRBJ2-3, is DAMVIQNPRYQVTQFGKPVTLSCSQTLNHNVMYWYQQKSSQAPKLLFHYYDKDFNNEADTPDNFQSRRPNTSFCFLDIRSPGLGDTAMYLCATSGYLLAGGSTDTQYFGPGTRLTVL.

The chain uses TRBV9 and TRBJ2-4; possible D gene TRBD2, 5 bases. The V end was cut by 4 bases, the J end by 4 bases, with 12 bases between. Germline CDR1 SGDLS, CDR2 YYNGEE. The CDR3 consists of 14 residues. CDR3 nucleotide sequence: TGTGCCAGCAGCTTATCCGGGGAGAAAAACATTCAGTACTTC. Translation: CASSLSGEKNIQYF.

There are a few counts of this clonotype. V gene TRBV5-1 combines with J gene TRBJ2-1; TRBD1 aligns across 7 bases. CDR1 and CDR2 from the germline V gene are SGHRS and YFSETQ. This CDR3 is 13 amino acids long. Trimming removed 4 bases from V and 7 bases from J; junction bases left unmatched: 5. CDR3 coding DNA: TGCGCCAGCAGCACCCCGGGACAGAATGAGCAGTTCTTC. Translating gives CASSTPGQNEQFF.